Following are 22 T cell receptor beta chains from one sample sequenced in a study of blood T cell repertoires in COVID-19. Sequenced by immunoSEQ multiplex PCR; TCRdb stores in-frame clones only, minus some. This sample has about 150,000 clones, with approximately 90% found just once. The sequenced sample consisted of peripheral blood. These receptors were obtained from a human donor with COVID-19, enrolled during active disease. The donor label of this sample is uncertain.

The CDR3 protein is CASSFRDRGPGANVLTF. CDR3 in DNA: TGTGCCAGCAGCTTCCGGGACAGGGGGCCTGGGGCCAACGTCCTGACTTTC. The rearrangement uses TRBV7-8 and TRBJ2-6; 12 bases fit TRBD1. V trimming: 3 bases; J trimming: 2 bases; junction bases outside the gene matches: 2. The CDR3 has 17 residues. The germline gives CDR1 SGHVS, CDR2 FQNEAQ.

V is TRBV18 and J is TRBJ2-1, with D possibly TRBD2 on 5 matching bases. The V end lost 2 bases, the J end lost 5 bases, and 13 bases lay between the germline ends. Germline values: CDR1 KGHSH, CDR2 LQKENI. The CDR3 covers 15 residues. The CDR3 spells CASSPSRAEDNEQFF. The CDR3 nucleotides read TGTGCCAGCTCACCAAGCCGAGCGGAGGACAATGAGCAGTTCTTC.

CDR3 sequence: CARSRSNEMAGEAFF. The CDR3, as DNA: TGTGCCAGAAGTAGAAGCAATGAGATGGCAGGGGAAGCTTTCTTT. This chain joins TRBV5-3 and TRBJ1-1; D may be TRBD1 (5 bases). TRBV5-3 belongs to the ORF category, with a function that is uncertain. V was cut by 5 bases and J by 8 bases, with 22 bases left in between. This CDR3 has 15 residues.

The chain uses TRBV6-5 and TRBJ1-2; no definite D call. V was clipped by 8 bases and J by 8 bases, with 15 bases between them. The CDR3 covers 12 residues. The germline CDR1 and CDR2 sequences are MNHEY and SVGAGI. The CDR3 nucleotides are TGTGCCAGCTCCGTCCGGGCGGGAGGCTACACCTTC. Protein product: CASSVRAGGYTF.

The CDR3 protein is CASSPDQLREKLFF. The CDR3 DNA reads as TGTGCCAGCTCACCCGACCAATTGAGGGAAAAACTGTTTTTT. The genes are TRBV18 and TRBJ1-4; D is ambiguous. Per the germline V gene, CDR1 is KGHSH and CDR2 is LQKENI. V lost 3 bases to trimming and J lost 8 bases, with 13 bases between them. The length of the CDR3 is 14 residues.

This clone is a singleton in its sample. The chain carries TRBV4-1 and TRBJ1-5; weak D call: TRBD1 (6 bases). Germline V gives CDR1 MGHRA, CDR2 YSYEKL. This CDR3 has 15 residues. V was trimmed by 0 bases and J by 5 bases, leaving 11 bases between them. The CDR3 nucleotides read TGCGCCAGCAGCCAAGAAGTGAACAGGGATCAGCCCCAGCATTTT. Translating gives CASSQEVNRDQPQHF.

The CDR3 nucleotides are TGTGCCAGCACTACAACAGGGGCGCCCAATCAGCCCCAGCATTTT. As protein: CASTTTGAPNQPQHF. The V call is TRBV28, the J call TRBJ1-5, with TRBD1 matching over 7 bases. CDR1 MDHEN and CDR2 SYDVKM come from the germline V gene. V gave up 7 bases and J gave up 3 bases; unmatched junction bases: 9. The CDR3 consists of 15 residues. The variable domain in full, completed from reference TRBV28 and TRBJ1-5, reads DVKVTQSSRYLVKRTGEKVFLECVQDMDHENMFWYRQDPGLGLRLIYFSYDVKMKEKGDIPEGYSVSREKKERFSLILESASTNQTSMYLCASTTTGAPNQPQHFGDGTRLSIL.

This clone has a handful of counts. The chain carries TRBV5-4 and TRBJ2-7; D is undetermined. This CDR3 has 13 residues. V shed 0 bases and J shed 0 bases, with 4 bases lying between them. CDR1 is SGHNT and CDR2 is YYREEE in the germline V gene (reference sequence). The CDR3 sequence: CASSLGSSYEQYF. As DNA, the CDR3 is TGTGCCAGCAGCTTGGGCAGCTCCTACGAGCAGTACTTC. The complete variable domain, with remaining parts taken from reference TRBV5-4 and TRBJ2-7, reads ETGVTQSPTHLIKTRGQQVTLRCSSQSGHNTVSWYQQALGQGPQFIFQYYREEENGRGNFPPRFSGLQFPNYSSELNVNALELDDSALYLCASSLGSSYEQYFGPGTRLTVT.

The rearrangement uses TRBV7-8 and TRBJ2-7, with 12 bases matching TRBD2. V gave up 6 bases and J gave up 2 bases; unmatched junction bases: 5. CDR3 length: 15 amino acids. CDR1 SGHVS and CDR2 FQNEAQ come from the germline V gene. CDR3 nucleotides: TGTGCCAGCAGGCCACGGACTAGCGGGACCTACGAGCAGTACTTC. It specifies CASRPRTSGTYEQYF.

The chain uses TRBV7-9 and TRBJ2-3, with unresolved D. Germline CDR1 and CDR2: SEHNR and FQNEAQ (reference sequence). V lost 3 bases, J lost 4 bases, and 8 bases lay in between. This CDR3 has 13 amino acids. CDR3 nucleotide sequence: TGTGCCAGCAGCTTCGGGTGGGCAGATACGCAGTATTTT. Translation: CASSFGWADTQYF.

The chain combines TRBV14 with TRBJ1-1; unclear D gene. CDR3 length: 14 residues. The V gene lost 0 bases and the J gene lost 7 bases, with 12 bases spanning the gap. Germline lookup yields CDR1 SGHDN and CDR2 FVKESK. This CDR3 is CASSQDPGSNEAFF. CDR3 coding DNA: TGTGCCAGCAGCCAAGATCCGGGTTCGAATGAAGCTTTCTTT.

The chain employs TRBV18 and TRBJ1-3; D remains unclear. Per germline, CDR1 KGHSH and CDR2 LQKENI. The germline V and J ends were trimmed by 3 bases and 1 base, with 10 bases remaining between them. CDR3 length: 15 amino acids. The CDR3 DNA reads TGTGCCAGCTCACCCCCAGGACTGTCTGGAAACACCATATATTTT. It yields the protein CASSPPGLSGNTIYF.

The chain combines TRBV5-5 with TRBJ2-1, with 7 bases aligning to TRBD2. This CDR3 region has 18 residues. Trimming cost V 3 bases and J 5 bases; bases outside gene matches: 17. Germline V gene lookup returns CDR1 SGHKS and CDR2 YYEKEE (reference sequence). The CDR3 DNA sequence: TGTGCCAGCAGCTCCGGGGTTTCTTTAGCGGGTACTCACAATGAGCAGTTCTTC. It is translated as CASSSGVSLAGTHNEQFF. Using reference TRBV5-5 and TRBJ2-1 for the parts outside the CDR3, the full variable domain is DAGVTQSPTHLIKTRGQQVTLRCSPISGHKSVSWYQQVLGQGPQFIFQYYEKEERGRGNFPDRFSARQFPNYSSELNVNALLLGDSALYLCASSSGVSLAGTHNEQFFGPGTRLTVL.

The genes are TRBV7-9 and TRBJ2-7; perhaps TRBD1 as D (6 bases). CDR3 length: 13 residues. V was cut by 10 bases and J by 2 bases, with 15 bases left in between. Germline-derived CDR1 and CDR2 are SEHNR and FQNEAQ (reference sequence). CDR3: CAITGGSAYEQYF. The CDR3 nucleotides are TGTGCCATTACTGGGGGCAGCGCCTACGAGCAGTACTTC. The full variable domain, its missing parts supplied by reference TRBV7-9 and TRBJ2-7, is DTGVSQNPRHKITKRGQNVTFRCDPISEHNRLYWYRQTLGQGPEFLTYFQNEAQLEKSRLLSDRFSAERPKGSFSTLEIQRTEQGDSAMYLCAITGGSAYEQYFGPGTRLTVT.

This chain links TRBV7-9 with TRBJ1-5, with D unresolved. CDR3 length: 12 residues. Trimming cost V 6 bases and J 6 bases, with 9 bases left between them. Germline CDR1 SEHNR, CDR2 FQNEAQ (reference sequence). The CDR3 DNA sequence: TGTGCCAGCAGTCGAGAGGGTCAGCCCCAGCATTTT. Amino acids: CASSREGQPQHF.

V usage is TRBV2 and J usage is TRBJ2-1, with D possibly TRBD2 on 5 matching bases. The length of the CDR3 is 11 residues. Germline values: CDR1 SNHLY, CDR2 FYNNEI. Trimming took 6 bases from V and 10 from J, leaving 10 bases between them. CDR3 sequence (DNA): TGTGCCAGCAGATCGGGGAGCGAGCAGTTCTTC. As protein: CASRSGSEQFF.

The rearrangement joins TRBV5-1 to TRBJ2-3; D is undetermined. From germline, CDR1 is SGHRS and CDR2 YFSETQ. Deletions cut 3 bases from V and 2 bases from J, with 10 bases between. The CDR3 loop spans 14 amino acids. CDR3 loop: CASSSLTATDTQYF. CDR3 nucleotides: TGCGCCAGCAGCTCCTTGACTGCCACAGATACGCAGTATTTT. Combining the CDR3 with reference TRBV5-1 and TRBJ2-3 gives the whole variable domain KAGVTQTPRYLIKTRGQQVTLSCSPISGHRSVSWYQQTPGQGLQFLFEYFSETQRNKGNFPGRFSGRQFSNSRSEMNVSTLELGDSALYLCASSSLTATDTQYFGPGTRLTVL.

This chain joins TRBV10-2 and TRBJ2-3; possible D gene TRBD1, 6 bases. CDR3 length: 14 amino acids. The germline V gene encodes CDR1 WSHSY and CDR2 SAAADI. With 7 bases removed from V and 2 bases from J, the gap between germline ends came to 13 bases. The CDR3 here is CASKRAGVTDTQYF. The CDR3 DNA reads TGCGCCAGCAAAAGGGCAGGGGTCACAGATACGCAGTATTTT.

This chain links TRBV3-1 (or the pseudogene TRBV3-2) with TRBJ1-1; possibly TRBD1 for D (5 bases). CDR1 is LGHDT and CDR2 is YNNKEL in the germline V gene (reference sequence). This CDR3 has 12 amino acids. The V gene lost 0 bases and the J gene lost 10 bases, with 9 bases spanning the gap. The CDR3 is CASSQEGGGAFF. In nucleotides, the CDR3 is TGTGCCAGCAGCCAAGAAGGCGGGGGAGCTTTCTTT.

The V call is TRBV6-1, the J call TRBJ2-5; no reliable D call. Germline V gene sequence: CDR1 MNHNS, CDR2 SASEGT. This CDR3 comprises 12 residues. The ends were cut back, 3 bases at V and 5 bases at J, with 7 bases in the middle. This CDR3 reads CASSESKETQYF. As DNA, the CDR3 is TGTGCCAGCAGTGAGTCTAAGGAGACCCAGTACTTC.

The chain uses TRBV10-3 and TRBJ1-5, with 9 nucleotides matching TRBD1. With V trimmed by 0 bases and J by 4 bases, 1 base remained unmatched. The CDR3 is 15 amino acids. The V gene's germline CDR1 is ENHRY and CDR2 SYGVKD. CDR3 coding DNA: TGTGCCATCAGTGAGTCGGGACAGGGTAATCAGCCCCAGCATTTT. It is translated as CAISESGQGNQPQHF.

V is TRBV6-1 and J is TRBJ2-7; 7 bases match TRBD1. Germline values: CDR1 MNHNS, CDR2 SASEGT. V dropped 2 bases and J dropped 4; count of bases not matched to a gene: 5. The CDR3 is 14 amino acids. The CDR3 bases are TGTGCCAGCAGTGAACTGGGCAGGGGGTACGAGCAGTACTTC. As protein: CASSELGRGYEQYF.